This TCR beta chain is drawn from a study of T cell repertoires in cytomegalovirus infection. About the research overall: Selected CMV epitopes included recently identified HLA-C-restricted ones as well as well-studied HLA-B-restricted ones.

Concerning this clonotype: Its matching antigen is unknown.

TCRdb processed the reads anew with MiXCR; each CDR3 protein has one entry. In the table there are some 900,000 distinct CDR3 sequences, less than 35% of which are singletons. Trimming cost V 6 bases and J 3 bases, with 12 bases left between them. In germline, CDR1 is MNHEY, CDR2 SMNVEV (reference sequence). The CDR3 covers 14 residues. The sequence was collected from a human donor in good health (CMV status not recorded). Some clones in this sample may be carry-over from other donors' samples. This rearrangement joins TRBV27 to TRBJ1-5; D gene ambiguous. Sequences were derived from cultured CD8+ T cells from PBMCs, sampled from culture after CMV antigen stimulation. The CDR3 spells CASSRGGINQPQHF. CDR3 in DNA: TGTGCCAGCAGCCGCGGAGGGATCAATCAGCCCCAGCATTTT.